The 23 T cell receptor beta chains below come from one sample, sequenced in a study of sequential checkpoint blockade in melanoma. Treatment given: randomized to nivolumab then ipilimumab (arm A) or the reverse (arm B). Method: immunoSEQ multiplex PCR; TCRdb's copy keeps in-frame clones and lacks some. Of about 30,000 clones detected, about 80% appear once; the ten largest clones hold 13%. The sequences come from CD8+ T cells sorted from blood (inferred from file names), collected from a patient given nivolumab and ipilimumab in sequence. The receptors originated from a human donor with melanoma.

This sequence joins TRBV28 and TRBJ2-2; 9 positions match TRBD1. Germline CDR1 MDHEN, CDR2 SYDVKM. The CDR3 contains 16 residues. J was trimmed by 3 bases and V by 5 bases; bases with no gene match: 7. CDR3 DNA: TGTGCCAGCAGTCAATTGGGACAGGGATACACCGGGGAGCTGTTTTTT. This codes for CASSQLGQGYTGELFF.

Within the sample, this clone is medium-sized. The rearrangement joins TRBV28 to TRBJ1-6, with a tentative D call TRBD1 (6 bases). V was shortened by 6 bases and J by 10 bases, with 10 bases between the two germline ends. The germline gives CDR1 MDHEN, CDR2 SYDVKM. The CDR3 is made up of 12 amino acids. CDR3 DNA: TGTGCCAGCAGGCAGGGGAGCTCACCCCTCCACTTT. Protein sequence: CASRQGSSPLHF. The whole variable domain, filled in from reference TRBV28 and TRBJ1-6, reads DVKVTQSSRYLVKRTGEKVFLECVQDMDHENMFWYRQDPGLGLRLIYFSYDVKMKEKGDIPEGYSVSREKKERFSLILESASTNQTSMYLCASRQGSSPLHFGNGTRLTVT.

This clone was seen only once. The chain couples TRBV28 to TRBJ1-2, with TRBD1 matching over 9 bases. The germline CDR1 and CDR2 sequences are MDHEN and SYDVKM. This CDR3 is built from 17 residues. Trimming removed 6 bases from V and 3 bases from J; junction bases left unmatched: 14. The CDR3 here is CASSLGTGPQIYYGYTF. For the CDR3, the DNA is TGTGCCAGCAGCCTAGGGACAGGGCCCCAGATATACTATGGCTACACCTTC.

This clone was found once. The chain uses TRBV7-6 and TRBJ2-3; TRBD2 agrees at 8 bases. The trim removed 5 bases at V and 7 bases at J, leaving 17 bases unmatched. Germline V gene lookup returns CDR1 SGHVS and CDR2 FNYEAQ. The CDR3 has 17 residues. CDR3 DNA: TGTGCCAGCAGCACGCTTCGGGGGGGGGACGGTGATCATACGCAGTATTTT. Protein: CASSTLRGGDGDHTQYF.

The chain joins TRBV19 to TRBJ2-7, with 9 bases that match TRBD2. The germline gives CDR1 LNHDA, CDR2 SQIVND (reference sequence). The ends lost 1 base at V and 1 base at J; junction bases unmatched: 14. The CDR3 covers 19 residues. The DNA for the CDR3 is TGTGCCAGTAGTATAGCCTATAGGGCGGGGGGGAGGGAGTCCTACGAGCAGTACTTC. Protein: CASSIAYRAGGRESYEQYF.

This chain uses TRBV19 with TRBJ2-2; 9 nucleotides agree with TRBD2. Trimming at V came to 1 base and at J to 4 bases, leaving 4 bases not matched to a gene. CDR3 size: 16 residues. The germline V gene has CDR1 LNHDA and CDR2 SQIVND (reference sequence). This CDR3 reads CASSIVLAGTTGELFF. CDR3 DNA: TGTGCCAGTAGTATAGTTCTAGCGGGGACCACCGGGGAGCTGTTTTTT.

J is TRBJ2-1 and V is TRBV9; TRBD2 matches at 13 bases. The CDR3 spans 17 residues. The germline gives CDR1 SGDLS, CDR2 YYNGEE. The J segment lost 2 bases and the V segment lost 4 bases, leaving 6 bases of the junction unmatched. CDR3 in DNA: TGTGCCAGCAGCCCGGGACTAGCGGGGCCCCCCTACAATGAGCAGTTCTTC. Its translation is CASSPGLAGPPYNEQFF.

In this sample, this clone turned up once. This chain connects TRBV6-5 to TRBJ2-7; 7 bases map to TRBD1. The CDR3 has 14 residues. Losses at the gene ends were 6 bases for V and 0 bases for J; bases not matched to a gene: 5. CDR1 is MNHEY and CDR2 is SVGAGI in the germline V gene. CDR3 in amino acids: CASSPGQASYEQYF. The CDR3, as DNA: TGTGCCAGCAGCCCCGGACAGGCCTCCTACGAGCAGTACTTC.

This chain uses TRBV2 with TRBJ2-6; a weak D match, TRBD2 (6 bases). V was cut by 7 bases and J by 2 bases, with 9 bases left in between. The CDR3 covers 14 residues. Germline V CDR1 and CDR2: SNHLY, FYNNEI. In DNA, the CDR3 is TGTGCCAGCATAACGGGGGCTGGGGCCAACGTCCTGACTTTC. This encodes CASITGAGANVLTF.

The rearrangement links TRBV6-1 to TRBJ2-6; D gene uncertain. V lost 2 bases and J lost 0, with 17 bases in between. The length of the CDR3 is 19 residues. Germline CDR1 reads MNHNS; CDR2 reads SASEGT. The CDR3 bases are TGTGCCAGCAGTGAATACGACACGCCTTCCTCCTCTGGGGCCAACGTCCTGACTTTC. It encodes CASSEYDTPSSSGANVLTF.

This clone has only one observation. The rearrangement joins TRBV4-3 to TRBJ2-7, with 9 bases aligning to TRBD2. Germline V gives CDR1 LGHNA, CDR2 YSLEER. The V segment lost 0 bases and the J segment 2 bases; nucleotides outside the gene matches: 2. This CDR3 is built from 15 residues. Written as DNA, the CDR3 is TGCGCCAGCAGCCAAGATGGCGGGGGGGCCTACGAGCAGTACTTC. Protein sequence: CASSQDGGGAYEQYF.

The genes are TRBV4-3 and TRBJ2-3, with D hard to call. Germline V gives CDR1 LGHNA, CDR2 YSLEER. V was pared by 0 bases and J by 4 bases, with 14 bases between. The CDR3 is 16 residues long. In DNA, the CDR3 is TGCGCCAGCAGCCAAGATCGGGTCTCTTCGGCAGATACGCAGTATTTT. It specifies CASSQDRVSSADTQYF.

This clone is labeled as medium-sized. V is TRBV19 and J is TRBJ2-7, with TRBD1 as a possible D gene (5 bases). The CDR3 extends over 13 amino acids. V lost 5 bases and J lost 2, with 10 bases in between. Germline values: CDR1 LNHDA, CDR2 SQIVND (reference sequence). This CDR3 is CASSATATYEQYF. CDR3 DNA sequence: TGTGCCAGTAGTGCGACAGCTACCTACGAGCAGTACTTC. Drawing the rest from reference TRBV19 and TRBJ2-7, the complete variable domain is DGGITQSPKYLFRKEGQNVTLSCEQNLNHDAMYWYRQDPGQGLRLIYYSQIVNDFQKGDIAEGYSVSREKKESFPLTVTSAQKNPTAFYLCASSATATYEQYFGPGTRLTVT.

The chain uses TRBV11-1 and TRBJ2-2, with D possibly matching TRBD2 (7 bases). V was clipped by 5 bases and J by 4 bases, with 17 bases between them. CDR3 length equals 16 residues. Looked up from germline, CDR1 is SGHAT and CDR2 is FQDESV (reference sequence). The CDR3 DNA reads as TGTGCCAGCAGCCACGAACCGGGGGGCCCCACCGGGGAGCTGTTTTTT. Translation gives CASSHEPGGPTGELFF.

The chain has TRBV5-2 and TRBJ1-2; the table's TRBD1 call for D was not verified on the DNA. TRBV5-2 is assigned pseudogene status. There are 16 residues in the CDR3. Here the CDR3 reads CASSQPGQGTDYGYTF. The CDR3 nucleotides read TGCGCCAGCAGCCAACCGGGACAGGGGACGGACTATGGCTACACCTTC.

This chain joins TRBV15 and TRBJ2-7; D is unresolved. Looked up from germline, CDR1 is LNHNV and CDR2 is YYDKDF (reference sequence). This CDR3 is 13 amino acids long. With 5 bases removed from V and 0 bases from J, the gap between germline ends came to 8 bases. The DNA of the CDR3 is TGTGCCACCAGCGGCAGGATCTCCTACGAGCAGTACTTC. Translated: CATSGRISYEQYF.

This clone has a single count. This sequence joins TRBV29-1 and TRBJ2-7, with TRBD1 matching 8 bases. CDR1 is SQVTM and CDR2 is ANQGSEA in the germline V gene. The CDR3 contains 14 residues. The trim removed 3 bases at V and 2 bases at J, leaving 6 bases unmatched. The CDR3 protein is CSVDEGTGTYEQYF. The CDR3 coding sequence is TGCAGCGTTGATGAAGGGACAGGAACCTACGAGCAGTACTTC.

This clone turned up a few times. The CDR3 sequence: CASSQDVEVYEQYF. In nucleotides, the CDR3 is TGTGCCAGCAGCCAAGACGTAGAGGTCTACGAGCAGTACTTC. The chain links TRBV7-9 to TRBJ2-7; no clear D. V lost 5 bases and J lost 3, with 14 bases in between. CDR1 and CDR2 from the germline V gene are SEHNR and FQNEAQ (reference sequence). The CDR3 is 14 residues long.

CDR3 residues: CASRRTGRNQPQHF. The CDR3 coding sequence is TGTGCCAGCAGGAGGACAGGGCGCAATCAGCCCCAGCATTTT. The gene calls are TRBV6-1 and TRBJ1-5, with 8 bases aligning to TRBD1. The CDR3 spans 14 residues. CDR1 is MNHNS, CDR2 SASEGT, per germline. The V and J ends lost 6 bases and 2 bases, in that order; junction bases with no gene match: 3.

The chain is built from TRBV5-5 and TRBJ2-1; TRBD2 matches 7 bases. This CDR3 spans 15 amino acids. The V segment lost 6 bases and the J segment 8 bases; nucleotides outside the gene matches: 14. From germline, CDR1 is SGHKS and CDR2 YYEKEE (reference sequence). The CDR3 nucleotides read TGTGCCAGCAACATACTAGCGTTATCAGTCCATGAGCAGTTCTTC. It codes for CASNILALSVHEQFF.

The gene calls are TRBV5-8 and TRBJ1-4; a possible D gene is TRBD1 (5 bases). CDR1 SGHTS and CDR2 YDEGEE come from the germline V gene. The CDR3 is 18 residues long. The V gene lost 0 bases and the J gene lost 5 bases, with 20 bases spanning the gap. As DNA, the CDR3 is TGTGCCAGCAGCTTGGGGGGCAGGGATTCAGGGAAGAATGAAAAACTGTTTTTT. Its translation is CASSLGGRDSGKNEKLFF.

J is TRBJ2-7 and V is TRBV9; the match to TRBD2 covers 8 bases. This CDR3 region has 13 residues. The germline gives CDR1 SGDLS, CDR2 YYNGEE. Losses at the gene ends were 3 bases for V and 6 bases for J; bases not matched to a gene: 5. CDR3 region: CASSAGGSGEQYF. The DNA for the CDR3 is TGTGCCAGCAGCGCGGGAGGGAGCGGCGAGCAGTACTTC.

The chain carries TRBV27 and TRBJ2-7, with 10 nucleotides matching TRBD2. V lost 0 bases, J lost 2 bases, and 1 base stayed unmatched. The V gene's germline CDR1 is MNHEY and CDR2 SMNVEV (reference sequence). The CDR3 extends over 15 amino acids. CDR3 region: CASSLSLAGAYEQYF. In nucleotides, the CDR3 is TGTGCCAGCAGTTTATCCCTAGCGGGAGCCTACGAGCAGTACTTC.